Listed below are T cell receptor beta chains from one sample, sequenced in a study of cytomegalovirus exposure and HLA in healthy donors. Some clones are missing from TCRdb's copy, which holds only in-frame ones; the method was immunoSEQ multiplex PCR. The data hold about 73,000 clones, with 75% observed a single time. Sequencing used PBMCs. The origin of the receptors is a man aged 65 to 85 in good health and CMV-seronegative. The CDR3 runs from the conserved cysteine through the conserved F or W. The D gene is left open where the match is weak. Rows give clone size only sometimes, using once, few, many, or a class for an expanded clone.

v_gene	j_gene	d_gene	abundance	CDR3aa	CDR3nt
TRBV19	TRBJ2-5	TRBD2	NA	CASTGGTPGTQYF	TGTGCCAGTACCGGGGGGACGCCCGGGACCCAGTACTTC
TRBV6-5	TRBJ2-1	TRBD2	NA	CASSSKTSGSNEQFF	TGTGCCAGCAGTTCAAAGACTAGCGGGAGTAATGAGCAGTTCTTC
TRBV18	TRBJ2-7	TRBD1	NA	CASSLGTGLHEQYF	TGTGCCAGCTCACTCGGGACAGGGCTCCACGAGCAGTACTTC
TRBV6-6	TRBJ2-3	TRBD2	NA	CASFTAGVTDTQYF	TGTGCCAGCTTCACAGCGGGAGTCACAGATACGCAGTATTTT
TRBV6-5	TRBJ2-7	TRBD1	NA	CASRLRDRTYEQYF	TGTGCCAGCAGACTCCGGGACAGGACCTACGAGCAGTACTTC
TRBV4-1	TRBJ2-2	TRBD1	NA	CASSPMDRGLTGELFF	TGCGCCAGCAGCCCCATGGACAGGGGGCTCACCGGGGAGCTGTTTTTT
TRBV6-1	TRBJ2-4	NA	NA	CASSEALRGWDIQYF	TGTGCCAGCAGTGAAGCTCTAAGGGGCTGGGACATTCAGTACTTC
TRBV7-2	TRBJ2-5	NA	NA	CASSPTRTYREEQYF	TGTGCCAGCAGCCCGACGCGGACATATCGAGAGGAGCAGTACTTC
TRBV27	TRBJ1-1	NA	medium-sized	CASSLVEATEAFF	TGTGCCAGCAGTTTAGTTGAGGCGACTGAAGCTTTCTTT
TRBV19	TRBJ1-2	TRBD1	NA	CASSIGDREIYGYTF	TGTGCCAGTAGTATCGGTGACAGGGAGATCTATGGCTACACCTTC
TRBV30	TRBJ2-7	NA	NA	CAWSVAGVEQYF	TGTGCCTGGAGTGTGGCAGGGGTTGAGCAGTACTTC
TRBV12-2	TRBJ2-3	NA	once	CASRLGAGNRTDTQYF	TGTGCAAGTCGCTTAGGGGCAGGGAACCGCACAGATACGCAGTATTTT
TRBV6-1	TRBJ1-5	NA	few	CASSAPDRLNQPQHF	TGTGCCAGCAGTGCCCCCGACAGGTTAAATCAGCCCCAGCATTTT
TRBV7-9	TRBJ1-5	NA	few	CASSPSGDQPQHF	TGTGCCAGCAGCCCCTCCGGGGATCAGCCCCAGCATTTT
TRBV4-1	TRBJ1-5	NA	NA	CASSQVGSGLGNQPQHF	TGCGCCAGCAGCCAAGTGGGGTCGGGGTTGGGCAATCAGCCCCAGCATTTT
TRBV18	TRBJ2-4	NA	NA	CASSPRKGSGSKNIQYF	TGTGCCAGCTCACCACGAAAGGGGTCGGGTTCCAAAAACATTCAGTACTTC
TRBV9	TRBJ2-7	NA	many	CASSLGTTGEQYF	TGTGCCAGCAGCCTGGGGACAACGGGGGAGCAGTACTTC
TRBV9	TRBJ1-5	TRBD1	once	CASSVHEGAQQPQHF	TGTGCCAGCAGCGTGCACGAGGGGGCCCAGCAGCCCCAGCATTTT
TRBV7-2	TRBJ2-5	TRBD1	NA	CASSSGTGGIGAQYF	TGTGCCAGCAGCTCCGGGACAGGGGGCATAGGGGCCCAGTACTTC
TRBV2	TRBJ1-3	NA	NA	CASSEYSGNTIYF	TGTGCCAGCAGTGAGTACTCTGGAAACACCATATATTTT
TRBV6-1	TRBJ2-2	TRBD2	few	CATGTGRLGELFF	TGTGCCACTGGGACCGGGAGGCTCGGGGAGCTGTTTTTT
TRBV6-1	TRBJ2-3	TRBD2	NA	CASRGLAGADTQYF	TGTGCCAGCAGGGGACTAGCGGGGGCAGATACGCAGTATTTT
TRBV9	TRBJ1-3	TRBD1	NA	CASSLGGTANSGNTIYF	TGTGCCAGCAGCCTAGGGGGCACCGCGAACTCTGGAAACACCATATATTTT
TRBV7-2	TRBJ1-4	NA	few	CASSPPGHLNEKLFF	TGTGCCAGCAGCCCGCCGGGACACCTGAATGAAAAACTGTTTTTT
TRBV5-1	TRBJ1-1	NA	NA	CASSRGGAEGNTEAFF	TGCGCCAGCAGCCGAGGGGGGGCCGAAGGGAACACTGAAGCTTTCTTT
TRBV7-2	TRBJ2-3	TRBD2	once	CASSGGGLAGGWKDTQYF	TGTGCCAGCAGCGGAGGGGGACTAGCGGGGGGTTGGAAAGATACGCAGTATTTT
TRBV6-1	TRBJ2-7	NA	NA	CASSDRGDEQYF	TGTGCCAGCAGTGACAGGGGAGACGAGCAGTACTTC
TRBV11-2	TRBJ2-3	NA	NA	CASSLSQVTDTQYF	TGTGCCAGCAGCTTATCACAGGTCACAGATACGCAGTATTTT
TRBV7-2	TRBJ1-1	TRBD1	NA	CASSQGGGTEAFF	TGTGCCAGCAGCCAAGGGGGCGGCACTGAAGCTTTCTTT
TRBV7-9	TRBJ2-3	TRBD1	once	CASRPPDRGNTDTQYF	TGTGCCAGCAGGCCGCCGGACAGGGGGAACACAGATACGCAGTATTTT
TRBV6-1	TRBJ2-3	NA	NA	CASRSVLTDTQYF	TGTGCCAGCAGATCAGTATTGACAGATACGCAGTATTTT
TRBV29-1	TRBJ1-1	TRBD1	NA	CSVEDRRTGVNTEAFF	TGCAGCGTTGAAGATCGTAGGACAGGGGTGAACACTGAAGCTTTCTTT
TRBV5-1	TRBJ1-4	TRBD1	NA	CASSLGIDRGYEKLFF	TGCGCCAGCAGCCTTGGGATTGACAGGGGTTATGAAAAACTGTTTTTT
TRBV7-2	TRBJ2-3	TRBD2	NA	CASSLVAGEADTQYF	TGTGCCAGCAGCTTAGTAGCGGGAGAGGCAGATACGCAGTATTTT
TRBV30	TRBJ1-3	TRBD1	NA	CAWSAPRQGLTNTIYF	TGTGCCTGGAGTGCACCTCGACAGGGTCTCACAAACACCATATATTTT
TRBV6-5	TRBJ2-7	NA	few	CASSYARGSSYEQYF	TGTGCCAGCAGTTATGCCAGGGGAAGCTCCTACGAGCAGTACTTC
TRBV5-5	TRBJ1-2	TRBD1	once	CASSVGDSLFYGYTF	TGTGCCAGCAGCGTAGGGGACAGCTTATTCTATGGCTACACCTTC
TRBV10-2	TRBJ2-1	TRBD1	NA	CASRPISGTGSYNEQFF	TGCGCCAGCAGGCCAATTTCCGGGACAGGCTCCTACAATGAGCAGTTCTTC
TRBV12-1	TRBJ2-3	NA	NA	CASSFVLAGGTGTQYF	TGTGCCAGCAGCTTTGTTTTAGCGGGAGGCACAGGTACGCAGTATTTT
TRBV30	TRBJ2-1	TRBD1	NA	CAWSGTGGRDNEQFF	TGTGCCTGGAGTGGGACAGGGGGTCGGGACAATGAGCAGTTCTTC
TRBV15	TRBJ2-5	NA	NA	CATSRDRGETQYF	TGTGCCACCAGCAGAGATCGGGGGGAGACCCAGTACTTC
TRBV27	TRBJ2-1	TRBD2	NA	CASSLSAGRAYNEQFF	TGTGCCAGCAGTTTATCGGCAGGGAGGGCCTACAATGAGCAGTTCTTC
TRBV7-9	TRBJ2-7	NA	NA	CSSSLGSSAAYEQYF	TGTTCCAGCAGCTTAGGTTCTAGCGCCGCCTACGAGCAGTACTTC
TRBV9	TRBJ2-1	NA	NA	CASSVTHGGLDEQFF	TGTGCCAGCAGCGTAACGCACGGCGGTCTAGATGAGCAGTTCTTC
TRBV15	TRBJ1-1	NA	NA	CATSRNRENTEAFF	TGTGCCACCAGCAGAAACAGGGAGAACACTGAAGCTTTCTTT
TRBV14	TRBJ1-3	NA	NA	CASSQGQYSGNTIYF	TGTGCCAGCAGCCAAGGACAGTACTCTGGGAACACCATATATTTT
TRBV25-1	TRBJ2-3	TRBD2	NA	CASSEGSGSSDTQYF	TGTGCCAGCAGTGAAGGTAGCGGGAGTTCAGATACGCAGTATTTT
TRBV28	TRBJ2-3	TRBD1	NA	CASSVPGQGTDTQYF	TGTGCCAGCAGTGTTCCGGGACAGGGAACAGATACGCAGTATTTT